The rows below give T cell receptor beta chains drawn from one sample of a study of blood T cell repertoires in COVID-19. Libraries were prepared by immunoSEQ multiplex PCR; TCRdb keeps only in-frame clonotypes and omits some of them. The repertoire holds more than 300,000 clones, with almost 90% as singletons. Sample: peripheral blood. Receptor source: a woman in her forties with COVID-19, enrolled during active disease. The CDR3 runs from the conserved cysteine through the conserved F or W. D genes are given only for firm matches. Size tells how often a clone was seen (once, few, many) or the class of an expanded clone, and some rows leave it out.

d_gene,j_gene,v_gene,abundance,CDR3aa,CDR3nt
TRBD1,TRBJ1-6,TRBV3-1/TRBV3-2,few,CASSQRQGGSPLHF,TGTGCCAGCAGCCAAAGACAGGGGGGCTCACCCCTCCACTTT
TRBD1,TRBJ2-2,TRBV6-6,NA,CASSDRGLYTGELFF,TGTGCCAGCAGTGACAGGGGACTTTACACCGGGGAGCTGTTTTTT
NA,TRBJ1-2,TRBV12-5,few,CASGENGYTF,TGTGCTAGTGGGGAGAATGGCTACACCTTC
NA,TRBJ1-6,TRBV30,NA,CAWSVPNLSSYNSPLHF,TGTGCCTGGAGTGTCCCTAACCTTAGCTCCTATAATTCACCCCTCCACTTT
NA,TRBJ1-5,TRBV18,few,CASSPSQDRFEQPQHF,TGTGCCAGCTCACCAAGCCAAGACAGGTTCGAGCAGCCCCAGCATTTT
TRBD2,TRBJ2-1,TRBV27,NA,CASSPLGLAASLGSEQFF,TGTGCCAGCAGTCCCCTTGGACTAGCGGCGTCCCTGGGTAGTGAGCAGTTCTTC
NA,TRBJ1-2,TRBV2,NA,CASSGDYGYTF,TGTGCCAGCAGCGGGGACTATGGCTACACCTTC
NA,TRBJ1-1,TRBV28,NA,CASRPTGRTEAFF,TGTGCCAGCAGACCCACAGGGCGCACTGAAGCTTTCTTT
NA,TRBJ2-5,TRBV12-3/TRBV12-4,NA,CASSSGETQYF,TGTGCCAGCAGTTCAGGCGAGACCCAGTACTTC
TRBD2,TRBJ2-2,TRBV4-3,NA,CASSQDRLAEGTGELFF,TGCGCCAGCAGCCAAGATCGTCTAGCGGAGGGTACCGGGGAGCTGTTTTTT
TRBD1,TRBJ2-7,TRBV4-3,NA,CASSQDPGTGSYEQYF,TGCGCCAGCAGCCAAGACCCCGGGACAGGCTCCTACGAGCAGTACTTC
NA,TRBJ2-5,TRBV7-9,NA,CASSSSMYQETQYF,TGTGCCAGCAGCTCATCCATGTACCAAGAGACCCAGTACTTC
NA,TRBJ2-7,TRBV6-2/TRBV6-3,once,CASSYVVGAYEQYF,TGTGCCAGCAGTTACGTCGTCGGTGCCTACGAGCAGTACTTC
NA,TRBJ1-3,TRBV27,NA,CASSQFRGLGNTIYF,TGTGCCAGCAGCCAATTCCGAGGGCTTGGAAACACCATATATTTT
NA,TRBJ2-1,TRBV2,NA,CASSDLFGSSYNEQFF,TGTGCCAGCAGTGACCTTTTTGGGAGCTCCTACAATGAGCAGTTCTTC
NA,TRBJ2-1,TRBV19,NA,CASSIEGINEQFF,TGTGCCAGTAGTATCGAGGGAATCAATGAGCAGTTCTTC
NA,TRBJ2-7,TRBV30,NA,CAWSVQAYEQYF,TGTGCCTGGAGTGTACAGGCCTACGAGCAGTACTTC
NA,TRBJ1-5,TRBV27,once,CASSNGGRENQPQHF,TGTGCCAGCAGTAATGGCGGGAGGGAAAATCAGCCCCAGCATTTT
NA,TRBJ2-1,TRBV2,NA,CASEESGRAYNEQFF,TGTGCCTCCGAGGAAAGCGGGCGGGCTTATAATGAGCAGTTCTTC
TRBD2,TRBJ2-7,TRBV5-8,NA,CASSRLAGSLTYEQYF,TGTGCCAGCAGCCGACTAGCGGGGTCTCTTACCTACGAGCAGTACTTC
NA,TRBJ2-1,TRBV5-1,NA,CASSPSGTSTYNEQFF,TGCGCCAGCAGCCCGTCCGGGACTTCCACCTACAATGAGCAGTTCTTC
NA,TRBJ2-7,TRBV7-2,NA,CASSLDSHYEQYF,TGTGCCAGCAGCTTAGACAGCCACTACGAGCAGTACTTC
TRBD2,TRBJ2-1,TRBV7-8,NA,CASSSMGLSIEQFF,TGTGCCAGCAGCTCTATGGGACTAAGTATTGAGCAGTTCTTC
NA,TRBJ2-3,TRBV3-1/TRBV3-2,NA,CASSQDQDTQYF,TGTGCCAGCAGCCAAGATCAGGATACGCAGTATTTT
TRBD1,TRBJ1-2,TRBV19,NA,CASRYRGQGALGGYTF,TGTGCCAGTAGATACCGAGGGCAGGGGGCTCTGGGTGGCTACACCTTC
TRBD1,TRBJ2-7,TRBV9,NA,CASSTSGTAYEQYF,TGTGCCAGCAGCACCTCCGGGACAGCCTACGAGCAGTACTTC